The entry below gives a single T cell receptor beta chain sequence along with its context. This record comes from a study of blood T cells in healthy people across ages. A second about 6 to 12 cycle PCR used barcoded and J-beta primers. MiXCR was run by TCRdb on the 5' RACE reads, yielding one entry per CDR3 protein. The top ten hold about 3.6% of the sample, which has under 800,000 distinct CDR3 sequences, roughly 21% seen once. Germline V gives CDR1 LGHDT, CDR2 YNNKEL (reference sequence). The CDR3 runs to 12 residues. The ends were cut back, 5 bases at V and 5 bases at J, with 9 bases in the middle.

This sequence was found in an older man in good health. The sequenced sample was blood. The chain is built from TRBV3-1 and TRBJ2-5, with D unresolved. For the CDR3, the DNA is TGTGCCAGCAGCGAGCCCGGGGAGACCCAGTACTTC. It specifies CASSEPGETQYF.